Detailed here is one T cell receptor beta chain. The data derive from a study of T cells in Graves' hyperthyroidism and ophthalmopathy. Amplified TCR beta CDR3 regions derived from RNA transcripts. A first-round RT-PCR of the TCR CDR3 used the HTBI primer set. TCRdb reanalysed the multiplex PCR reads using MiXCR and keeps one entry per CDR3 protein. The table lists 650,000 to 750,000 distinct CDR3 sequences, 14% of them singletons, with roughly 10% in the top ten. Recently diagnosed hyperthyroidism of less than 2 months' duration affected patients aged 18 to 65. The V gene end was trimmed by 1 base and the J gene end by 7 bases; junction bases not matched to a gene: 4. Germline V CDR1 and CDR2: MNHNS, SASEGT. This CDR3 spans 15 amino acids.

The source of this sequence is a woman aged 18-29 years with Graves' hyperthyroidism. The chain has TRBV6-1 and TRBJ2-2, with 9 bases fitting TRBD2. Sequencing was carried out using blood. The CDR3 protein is CASSEDSGSGGELFF. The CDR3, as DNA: TGTGCCAGCAGTGAAGATAGCGGGAGTGGCGGGGAGCTGTTTTTT.